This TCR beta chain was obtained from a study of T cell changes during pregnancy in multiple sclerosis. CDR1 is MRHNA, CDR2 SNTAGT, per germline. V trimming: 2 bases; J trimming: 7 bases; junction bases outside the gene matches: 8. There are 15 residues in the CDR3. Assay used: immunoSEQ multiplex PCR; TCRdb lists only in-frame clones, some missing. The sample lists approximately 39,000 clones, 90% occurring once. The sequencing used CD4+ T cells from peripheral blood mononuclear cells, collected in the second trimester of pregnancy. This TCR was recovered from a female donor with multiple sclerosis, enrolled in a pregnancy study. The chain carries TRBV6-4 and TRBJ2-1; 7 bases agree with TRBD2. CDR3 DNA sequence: TGTGCCAGCAGTGACATGGCGGGAGATGTAAATGAGCAGTTCTTC. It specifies CASSDMAGDVNEQFF.